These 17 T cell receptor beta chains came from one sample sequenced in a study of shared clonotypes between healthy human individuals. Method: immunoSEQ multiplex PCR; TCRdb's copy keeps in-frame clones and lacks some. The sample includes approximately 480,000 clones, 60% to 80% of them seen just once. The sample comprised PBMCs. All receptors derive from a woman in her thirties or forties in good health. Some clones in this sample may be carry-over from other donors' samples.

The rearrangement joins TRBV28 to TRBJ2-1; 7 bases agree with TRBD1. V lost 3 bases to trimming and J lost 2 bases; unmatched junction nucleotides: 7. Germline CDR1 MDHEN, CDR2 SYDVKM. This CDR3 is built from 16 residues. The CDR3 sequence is CASSFLGQGAYNEQFF. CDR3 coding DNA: TGTGCCAGCAGTTTTCTGGGGCAGGGGGCCTACAATGAGCAGTTCTTC.

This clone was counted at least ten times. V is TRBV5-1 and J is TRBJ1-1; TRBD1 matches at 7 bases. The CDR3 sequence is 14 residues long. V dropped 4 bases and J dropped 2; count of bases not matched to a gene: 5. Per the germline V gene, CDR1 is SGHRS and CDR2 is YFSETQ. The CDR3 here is CASSSRDSNTEAFF. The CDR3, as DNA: TGCGCCAGCAGCAGCCGGGACAGCAACACTGAAGCTTTCTTT.

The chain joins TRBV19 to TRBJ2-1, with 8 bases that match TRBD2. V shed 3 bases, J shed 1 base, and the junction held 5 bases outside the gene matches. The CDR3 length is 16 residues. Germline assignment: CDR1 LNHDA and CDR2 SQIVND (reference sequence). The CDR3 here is CASSIQAGVSYNEQFF. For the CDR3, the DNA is TGTGCCAGTAGTATCCAAGCGGGAGTTTCCTACAATGAGCAGTTCTTC.

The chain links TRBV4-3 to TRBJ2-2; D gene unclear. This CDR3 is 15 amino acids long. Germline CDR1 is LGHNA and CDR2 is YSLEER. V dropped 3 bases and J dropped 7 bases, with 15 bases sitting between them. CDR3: CASSQNSGRHGELFF. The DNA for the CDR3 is TGCGCCAGCAGCCAGAATTCAGGACGACACGGGGAGCTGTTTTTT.

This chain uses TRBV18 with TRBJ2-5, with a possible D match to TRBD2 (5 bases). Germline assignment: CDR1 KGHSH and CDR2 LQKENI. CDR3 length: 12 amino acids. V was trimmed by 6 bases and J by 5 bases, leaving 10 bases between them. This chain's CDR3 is CASSGVDETQYF. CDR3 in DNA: TGTGCCAGCTCGGGAGTTGATGAGACCCAGTACTTC. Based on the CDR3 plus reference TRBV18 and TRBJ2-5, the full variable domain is NAGVMQNPRHLVRRRGQEARLRCSPMKGHSHVYWYRQLPEEGLKFMVYLQKENIIDESGMPKERFSAEFPKEGPSILRIQQVVRGDSAAYFCASSGVDETQYFGPGTRLLVL.

The CDR3 loop reads CASSWGLVNSYEQYF. The CDR3 region has the DNA TGTGCCAGCAGCTGGGGACTAGTGAACTCCTACGAGCAGTACTTC. The chain recombines TRBV7-9 with TRBJ2-7; 8 positions agree with TRBD2. The CDR3 totals 15 residues. Germline CDR1 is SEHNR and CDR2 is FQNEAQ (reference sequence). J lost 0 bases, V lost 4 bases, and 5 bases had no gene match.

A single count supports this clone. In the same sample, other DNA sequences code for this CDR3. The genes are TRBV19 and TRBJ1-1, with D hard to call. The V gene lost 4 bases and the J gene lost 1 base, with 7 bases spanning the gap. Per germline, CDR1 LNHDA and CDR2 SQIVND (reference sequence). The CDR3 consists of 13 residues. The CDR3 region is CASSTTRNTEAFF. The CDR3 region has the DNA TGTGCCAGTAGTACAACGAGGAACACTGAAGCTTTCTTT.

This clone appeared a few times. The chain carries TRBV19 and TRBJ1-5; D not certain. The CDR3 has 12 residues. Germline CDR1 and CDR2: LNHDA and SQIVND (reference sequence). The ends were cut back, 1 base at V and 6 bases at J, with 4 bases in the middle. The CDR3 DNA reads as TGTGCCAGTAGTATAGCCCCTCAGCCCCAGCATTTT. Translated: CASSIAPQPQHF.

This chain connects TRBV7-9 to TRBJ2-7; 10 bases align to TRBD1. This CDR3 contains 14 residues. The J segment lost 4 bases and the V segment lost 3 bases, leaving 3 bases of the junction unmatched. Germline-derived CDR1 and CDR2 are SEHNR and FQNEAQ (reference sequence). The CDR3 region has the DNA TGTGCCAGCAGCTTCCCGGGACAGGGGTACGAGCAGTACTTC. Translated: CASSFPGQGYEQYF.

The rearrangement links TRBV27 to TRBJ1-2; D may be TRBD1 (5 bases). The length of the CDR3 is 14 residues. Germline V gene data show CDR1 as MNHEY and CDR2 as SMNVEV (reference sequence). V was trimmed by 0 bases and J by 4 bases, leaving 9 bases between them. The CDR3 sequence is CASSLSVQGYGYTF. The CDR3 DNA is TGTGCCAGCAGTTTATCAGTTCAGGGCTATGGCTACACCTTC.

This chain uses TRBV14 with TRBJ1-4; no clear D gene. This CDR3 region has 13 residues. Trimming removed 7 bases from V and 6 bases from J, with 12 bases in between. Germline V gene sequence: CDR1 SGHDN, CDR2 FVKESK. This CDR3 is CASTRGQDEKLFF. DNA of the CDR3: TGTGCCAGCACCCGAGGGCAGGATGAAAAACTGTTTTTT.

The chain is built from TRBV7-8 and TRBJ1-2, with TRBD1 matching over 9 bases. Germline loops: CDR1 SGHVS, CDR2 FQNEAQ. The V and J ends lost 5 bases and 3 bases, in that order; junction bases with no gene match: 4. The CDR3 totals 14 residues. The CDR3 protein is CASSLTGGDYGYTF. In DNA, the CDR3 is TGTGCCAGCAGCCTTACAGGGGGCGACTATGGCTACACCTTC.

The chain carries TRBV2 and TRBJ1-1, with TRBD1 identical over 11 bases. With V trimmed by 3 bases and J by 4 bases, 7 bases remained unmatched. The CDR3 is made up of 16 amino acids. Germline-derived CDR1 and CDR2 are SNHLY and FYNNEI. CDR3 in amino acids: CASSEDRGLRGTEAFF. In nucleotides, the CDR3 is TGTGCCAGCAGTGAGGACAGGGGGCTGCGTGGCACTGAAGCTTTCTTT.

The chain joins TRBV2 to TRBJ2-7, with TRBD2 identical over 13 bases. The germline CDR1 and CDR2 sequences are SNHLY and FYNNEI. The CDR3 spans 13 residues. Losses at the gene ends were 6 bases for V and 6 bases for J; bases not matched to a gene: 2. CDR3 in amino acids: CASRRTSGGEQYF. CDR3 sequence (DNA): TGTGCCAGCAGGAGGACTAGCGGGGGCGAGCAGTACTTC.

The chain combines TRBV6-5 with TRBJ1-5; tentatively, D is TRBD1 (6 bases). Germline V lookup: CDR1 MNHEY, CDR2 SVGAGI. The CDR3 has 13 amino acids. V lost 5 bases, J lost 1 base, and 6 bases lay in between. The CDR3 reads CASSTGSNQPQHF. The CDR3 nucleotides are TGTGCCAGCAGTACAGGGAGCAATCAGCCCCAGCATTTT.

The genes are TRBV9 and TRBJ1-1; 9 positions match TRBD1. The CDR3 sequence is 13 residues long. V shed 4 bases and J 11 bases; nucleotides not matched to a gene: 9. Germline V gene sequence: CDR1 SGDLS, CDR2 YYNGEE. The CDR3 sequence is CASSSGQGVWAFF. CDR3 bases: TGTGCCAGCAGCTCGGGACAGGGTGTATGGGCTTTCTTT.

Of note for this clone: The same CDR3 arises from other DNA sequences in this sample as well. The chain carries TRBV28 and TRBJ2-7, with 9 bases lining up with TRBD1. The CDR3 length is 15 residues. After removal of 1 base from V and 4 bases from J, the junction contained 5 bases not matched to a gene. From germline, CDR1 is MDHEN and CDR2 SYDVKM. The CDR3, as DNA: TGTGCCAGCAGTTTATCCGGACAGGGGATTTACGAGCAGTACTTC. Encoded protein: CASSLSGQGIYEQYF.